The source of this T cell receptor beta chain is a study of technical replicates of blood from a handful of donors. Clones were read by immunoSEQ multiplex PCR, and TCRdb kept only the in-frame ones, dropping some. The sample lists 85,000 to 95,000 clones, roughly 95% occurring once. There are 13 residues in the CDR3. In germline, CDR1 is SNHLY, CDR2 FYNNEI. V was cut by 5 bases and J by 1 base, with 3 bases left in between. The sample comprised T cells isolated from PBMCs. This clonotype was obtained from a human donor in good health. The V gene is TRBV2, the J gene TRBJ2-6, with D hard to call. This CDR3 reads CASSLSGANVLTF. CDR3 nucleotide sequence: TGTGCCAGCAGTCTGTCTGGGGCCAACGTCCTGACTTTC.